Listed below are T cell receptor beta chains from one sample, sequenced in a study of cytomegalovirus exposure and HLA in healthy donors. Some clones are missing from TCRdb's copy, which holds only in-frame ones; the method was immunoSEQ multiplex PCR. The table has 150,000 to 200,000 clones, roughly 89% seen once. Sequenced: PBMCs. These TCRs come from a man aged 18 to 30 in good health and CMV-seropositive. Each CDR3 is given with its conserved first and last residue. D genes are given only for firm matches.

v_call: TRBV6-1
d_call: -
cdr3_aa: CASSEYTEFGQPQHF

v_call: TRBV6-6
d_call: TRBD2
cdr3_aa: CASRVLAGGLGEQYF

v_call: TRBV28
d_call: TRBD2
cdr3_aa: CASSSPSSGTSYEQYF

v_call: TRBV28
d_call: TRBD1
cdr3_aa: CASSLLIGLDREDTGELFF

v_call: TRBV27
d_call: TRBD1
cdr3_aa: CASSLSGGQFEAFF

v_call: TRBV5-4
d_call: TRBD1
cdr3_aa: CASSLVGRGNYGYTF

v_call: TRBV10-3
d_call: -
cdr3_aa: CAISETGLSANQPQHF

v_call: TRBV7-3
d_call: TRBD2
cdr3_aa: CASSPTGTSGRALDF

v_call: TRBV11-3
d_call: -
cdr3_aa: CASSRRSGATYRTDTQYF

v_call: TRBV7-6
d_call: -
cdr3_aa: CASSLGQFTDTQYF

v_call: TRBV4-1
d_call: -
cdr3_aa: CASSQDRDNNEQFF

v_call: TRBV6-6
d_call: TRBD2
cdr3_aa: CASRKGLAVTDTQYF

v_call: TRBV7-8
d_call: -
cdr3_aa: CASSLWPGRQETQYF

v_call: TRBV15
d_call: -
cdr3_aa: CATSRAEYTEAFF